This T cell receptor beta chain was sequenced in a study of blood T cells in healthy people across ages. Study observations and caveats: Age showed a roughly linear inverse relationship with TCR beta diversity per million T cells.

With 0 bases removed from V and 7 bases from J, the gap between germline ends came to 11 bases. This CDR3 has 14 amino acids. Germline values: CDR1 LGHNA, CDR2 YNFKEQ. In this sample, this clonotype turned up a few times. Antigen specificity is unknown. Per sample, extraction of total RNA gave at least 5.5 micrograms in every case. A sample-barcoded 5' primer and a J-beta primer mix were used in a second PCR of roughly 7 to 11 cycles. TCRdb used MiXCR to reprocess the 5' RACE reads, holding one entry per CDR3 protein. The table includes 850,000 to 1,100,000 distinct CDR3 sequences, more than 30% detected once.

The genes are TRBV4-2 and TRBJ2-3; unclear D gene. Sequencing input: blood. The TCR was taken from a man between 18 and 29 years old in good health. DNA for the CDR3: TGTGCCAGCAGCCAAGAACTCTCCGGAAATACGCAGTATTTT. It specifies CASSQELSGNTQYF.